This T cell receptor (beta chain) was captured in a study of graft-versus-host responses after intestinal transplantation. Study outcomes and limitations: Some GvH clones were seen earlier in gut or blood, suggesting intestinal origin.

Per germline, CDR1 SGHRS and CDR2 YFSETQ. V lost 4 bases to trimming and J lost 1 base; unmatched junction nucleotides: 8. The CDR3 extends over 15 amino acids. Notes on this clone: Its specificity is unknown.

Some clones are missing from TCRdb's copy, which holds only in-frame ones; the method was immunoSEQ multiplex PCR. The sample shows about 89,000 clones, 75% to 95% of them seen only once. This specimen consisted of unstimulated CD4+ T cells sorted from spleen or lymph node cells, obtained before intestinal transplant. The chain links TRBV5-1 to TRBJ2-7; 7 bases line up with TRBD2. The TCR comes from a human donor who received an intestinal transplant. The CDR3 protein is CASSPPGLGSYEQYF. CDR3 bases: TGCGCCAGCAGCCCGCCCGGACTAGGGTCCTACGAGCAGTACTTC.